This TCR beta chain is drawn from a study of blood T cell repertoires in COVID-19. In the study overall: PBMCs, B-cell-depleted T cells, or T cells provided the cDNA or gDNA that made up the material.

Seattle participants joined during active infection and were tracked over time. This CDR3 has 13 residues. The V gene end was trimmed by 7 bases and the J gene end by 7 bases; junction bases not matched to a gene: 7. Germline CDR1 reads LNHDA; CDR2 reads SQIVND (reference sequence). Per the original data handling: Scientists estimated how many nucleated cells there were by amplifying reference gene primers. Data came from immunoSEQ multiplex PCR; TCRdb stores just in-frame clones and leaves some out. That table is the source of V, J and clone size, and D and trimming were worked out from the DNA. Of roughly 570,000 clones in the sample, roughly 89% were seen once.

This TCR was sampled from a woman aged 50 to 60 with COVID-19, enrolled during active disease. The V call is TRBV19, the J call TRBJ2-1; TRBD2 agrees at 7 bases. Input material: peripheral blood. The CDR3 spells CASKGLGGNEQFF. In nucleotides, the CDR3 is TGTGCCAGTAAAGGATTGGGGGGGAATGAGCAGTTCTTC.